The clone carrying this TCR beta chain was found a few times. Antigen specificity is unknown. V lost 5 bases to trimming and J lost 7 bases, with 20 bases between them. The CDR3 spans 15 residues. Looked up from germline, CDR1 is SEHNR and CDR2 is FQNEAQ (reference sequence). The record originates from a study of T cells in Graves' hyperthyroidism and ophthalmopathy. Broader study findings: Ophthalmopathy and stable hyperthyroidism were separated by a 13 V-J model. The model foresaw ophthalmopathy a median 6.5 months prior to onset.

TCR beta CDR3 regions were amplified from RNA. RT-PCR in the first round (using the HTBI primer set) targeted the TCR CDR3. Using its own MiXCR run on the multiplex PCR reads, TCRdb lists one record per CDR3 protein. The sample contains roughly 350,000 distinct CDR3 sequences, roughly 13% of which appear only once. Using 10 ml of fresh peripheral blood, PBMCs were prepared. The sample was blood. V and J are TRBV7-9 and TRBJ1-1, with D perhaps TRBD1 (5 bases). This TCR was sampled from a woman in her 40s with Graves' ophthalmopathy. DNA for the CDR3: TGTGCCAGCAGCCTCCCTGGGGCCCCGAGGGGTGAAGCTTTCTTT. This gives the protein CASSLPGAPRGEAFF.